Listed below are T cell receptor beta chains from one sample, sequenced in a study of blood T cells in healthy people across ages. TCRdb recomputed calls from the 5' RACE reads with MiXCR, one row per CDR3 protein. The data hold hundreds of thousands of distinct CDR3 sequences, with roughly 43% observed a single time. What was sequenced was blood. Every receptor here comes from a man at least 80 years old in good health. Both conserved end residues are part of each CDR3. Each record gives: D gene, V gene, clone size, J gene, CDR3 DNA, CDR3 protein. D genes are given only for firm matches. Only part of the rows carry a size: once, few, many, or a class if the clone is expanded.

NA	TRBV6-5	NA	TRBJ1-2	TGTGCCAGCAGCCCGAACATAAACTATGGCTACACCTTC	CASSPNINYGYTF
NA	TRBV20-1	few	TRBJ1-5	TGCAGTGCTAGAGCGGGGGGAGGGTTCCCTTATAGCAATCAGCCCCAGCATTTT	CSARAGGGFPYSNQPQHF
NA	TRBV7-8	few	TRBJ2-7	TGTGCCAGCAGCTCCCAGGGATCCGGTTACGAGCAGTACTTC	CASSSQGSGYEQYF
TRBD1	TRBV27	NA	TRBJ1-1	TGTGCCAGCAGTCTTCGACAGGGTACCACTGAAGCTTTCTTT	CASSLRQGTTEAFF
NA	TRBV4-3	few	TRBJ2-3	TGCGCCAGCAGCTGGGTGGGGCAAACTAGCACAGATACGCAGTATTTT	CASSWVGQTSTDTQYF
TRBD2	TRBV7-2	NA	TRBJ2-3	TGTGCCAGCAGCTTGGCTAGCGGGAGGGCCACAGATACGCAGTATTTT	CASSLASGRATDTQYF
TRBD1	TRBV6-6	NA	TRBJ2-1	TGTGCCAGCAGTTATTCCGGGACAGTAGACAATGAGCAGTTCTTC	CASSYSGTVDNEQFF
TRBD1	TRBV2	NA	TRBJ1-6	TGTGCCAGCAGGACAACAGGGGGGTATTCACCCCTCCACTTT	CASRTTGGYSPLHF
TRBD1	TRBV6-2/TRBV6-3	NA	TRBJ2-7	TGTGCCAGCAGTTCCCCGTCCCTCAGGGGGACCTACGAGCAGTACTTC	CASSSPSLRGTYEQYF
NA	TRBV10-1	few	TRBJ1-2	TGCGCCAGCAAAATGAGGTTGGATGATGGCTACACCTTC	CASKMRLDDGYTF
NA	TRBV6-5	few	TRBJ2-3	TGTGCCAGCAGTTACTCAGGGTTGGGAGATACGCAGTATTTT	CASSYSGLGDTQYF
NA	TRBV28	NA	TRBJ2-6	TGTGCCATCAGAGCCGGGGGCGGTACTGGGGCCAACGTCCCGACTTTC	CAIRAGGGTGANVPTF
TRBD2	TRBV10-2	NA	TRBJ2-7	TGCGCCAGCACTTTCAAGCGGGAGGAGGCCGAGCAGTACTTC	CASTFKREEAEQYF
TRBD2	TRBV7-2	NA	TRBJ2-1	TGTGCCAGCAGCTTAATAATAGCGGGGGAGGGTGAGCAGTTCTTC	CASSLIIAGEGEQFF
TRBD1	TRBV5-1	once	TRBJ2-7	TGCGCCAGCAGCGCGGGACAGGGCGGATGGTCCCACGAGCAGTACTTC	CASSAGQGGWSHEQYF
TRBD2	TRBV20-1	NA	TRBJ2-7	TGCAGTGCCAGGCCCTTAGCGGGGGGCCGGGAGCAGTACTTC	CSARPLAGGREQYF
TRBD2	TRBV5-1	NA	TRBJ2-1	TGCGCCAGCAACCCCGGGACTAGCGATGAGCAGTTCTTC	CASNPGTSDEQFF
NA	TRBV6-1	few	TRBJ2-5	TGTGCCAGCAGTCCTCTTCGGACAGCTCAAGAGACCCAGTACTTC	CASSPLRTAQETQYF
NA	TRBV28	NA	TRBJ2-1	TGTGCCAGCGGGAGCCACAATGAGCAGTTCTTC	CASGSHNEQFF
NA	TRBV29-1	NA	TRBJ1-1	TGCAGCGTCGTACAGGGTAGAGCTTTCTTT	CSVVQGRAFF
NA	TRBV12-3/TRBV12-4	NA	TRBJ2-3	TGTGCCAGCAGCCCTTTGGCGGGAGATACGCAGTATTTT	CASSPLAGDTQYF
NA	TRBV15	NA	TRBJ2-3	TGTGCCACCAGCAGAGATGGGGCTCCGGCTACGCAGTATTTT	CATSRDGAPATQYF